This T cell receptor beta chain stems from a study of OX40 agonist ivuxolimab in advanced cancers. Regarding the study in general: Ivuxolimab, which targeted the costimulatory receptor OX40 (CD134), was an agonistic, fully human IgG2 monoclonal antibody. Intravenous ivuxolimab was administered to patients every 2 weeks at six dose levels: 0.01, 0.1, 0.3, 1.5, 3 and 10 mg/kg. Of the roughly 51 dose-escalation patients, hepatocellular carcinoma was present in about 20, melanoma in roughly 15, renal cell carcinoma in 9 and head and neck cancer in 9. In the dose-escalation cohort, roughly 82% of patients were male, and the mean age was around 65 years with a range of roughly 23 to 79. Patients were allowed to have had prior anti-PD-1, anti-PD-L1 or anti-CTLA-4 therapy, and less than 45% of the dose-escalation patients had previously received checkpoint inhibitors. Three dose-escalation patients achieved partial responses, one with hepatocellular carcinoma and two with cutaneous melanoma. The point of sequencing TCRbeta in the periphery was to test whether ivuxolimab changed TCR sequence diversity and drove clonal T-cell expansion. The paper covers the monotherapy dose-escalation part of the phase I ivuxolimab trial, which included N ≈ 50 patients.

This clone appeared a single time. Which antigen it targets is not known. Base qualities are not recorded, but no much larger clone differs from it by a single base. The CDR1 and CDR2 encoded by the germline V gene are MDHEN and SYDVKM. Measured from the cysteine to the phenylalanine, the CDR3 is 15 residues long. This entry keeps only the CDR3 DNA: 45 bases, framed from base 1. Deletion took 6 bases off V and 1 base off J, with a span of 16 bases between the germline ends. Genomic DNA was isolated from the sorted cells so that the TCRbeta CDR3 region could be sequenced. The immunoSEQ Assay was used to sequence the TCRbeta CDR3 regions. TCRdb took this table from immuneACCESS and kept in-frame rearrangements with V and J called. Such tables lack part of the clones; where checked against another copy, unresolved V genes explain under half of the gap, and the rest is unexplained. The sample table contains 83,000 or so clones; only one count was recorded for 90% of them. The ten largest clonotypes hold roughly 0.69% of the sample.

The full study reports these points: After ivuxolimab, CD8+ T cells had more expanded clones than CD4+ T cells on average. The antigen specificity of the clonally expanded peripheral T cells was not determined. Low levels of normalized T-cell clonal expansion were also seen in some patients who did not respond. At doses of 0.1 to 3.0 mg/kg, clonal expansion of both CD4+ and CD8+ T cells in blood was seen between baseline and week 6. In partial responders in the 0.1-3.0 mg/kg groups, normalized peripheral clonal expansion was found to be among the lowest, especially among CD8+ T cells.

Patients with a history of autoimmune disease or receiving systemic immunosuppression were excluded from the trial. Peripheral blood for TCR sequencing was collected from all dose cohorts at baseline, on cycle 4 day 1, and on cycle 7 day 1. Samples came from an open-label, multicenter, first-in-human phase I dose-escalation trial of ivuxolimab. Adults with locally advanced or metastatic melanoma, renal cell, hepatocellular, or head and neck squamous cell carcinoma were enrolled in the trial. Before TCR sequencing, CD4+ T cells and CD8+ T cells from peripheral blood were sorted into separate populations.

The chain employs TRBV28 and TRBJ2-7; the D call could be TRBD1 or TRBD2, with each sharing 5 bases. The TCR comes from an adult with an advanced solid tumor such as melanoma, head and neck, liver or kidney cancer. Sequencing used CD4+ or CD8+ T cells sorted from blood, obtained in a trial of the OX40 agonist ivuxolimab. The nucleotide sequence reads TGTGCCAGCAGCTGGTCCGGGACGAAGTCCTACGAGCAGTACTTC. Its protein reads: CASSWSGTKSYEQYF.